Below are 5 T cell receptor beta chains sequenced from a single sample in a study of CD8+CD57+ T cells in acquired aplastic anemia listed by TCRdb under 2018. This sample was sequenced with an Illumina HiSeq 2000. TCR beta VDJ combination and CDR3 sequence profiling used genomic DNA as the template. The public reads were run again by TCRdb, first through fastp at Q25 and then through MiXCR, and only productive beta chains were kept. Every CDR3 protein is listed once, alongside the most common genes and DNA of its rows. This sample has roughly 240,000 distinct CDR3 sequences in its table, and around 43% of those were observed once. The top ten clones comprise 6.5% to 10% of the sample. Expansion of CD8+CD57+ cells had been shown by flow cytometry in the patients chosen for sequencing. Sequencing input: sorted CD4+, CD8+, or CD8+CD57+ T cells (not recorded which) from PBMCs. Receptor source: a human donor with aplastic anemia.

This chain links TRBV15 with TRBJ2-7, with D uncertain. Germline assignment: CDR1 LNHNV and CDR2 YYDKDF (reference sequence). Trimming left V 0 bases short and J 6 bases short, with 6 bases between. The CDR3 runs to 12 residues. Here the CDR3 reads CATSRDTAEQYV. CDR3 nucleotide sequence: TGTGCCACCAGCAGAGATACGGCCGAGCAGTACGTC.

This chain's CDR3 is CASSLAQARNTGELFF. The CDR3 coding sequence is TGTGCCAGCAGCTTAGCGCAGGCAAGGAACACCGGGGAGCTGTTTTTT. The chain carries TRBV7-8 and TRBJ2-2; D not resolved. V gave up 0 bases and J gave up 1 base, with 9 bases separating them. The CDR3 is 16 amino acids. In germline, CDR1 is SGHVS, CDR2 FQNEAQ.

The chain carries TRBV27 and TRBJ1-2, with a possible D match to TRBD1 (5 bases). This CDR3 has 14 amino acids. Germline CDR1 MNHEY, CDR2 SMNVEV (reference sequence). V was pared by 5 bases and J by 4 bases, with 14 bases between. The CDR3 reads CASSPPGGAYGYTF. The DNA for the CDR3 is TGTGCCAGCAGTCCCCCTGGCGGGGCCTATGGCTACACCTTC.

This clonotype has at least ten counts. This rearrangement joins TRBV2 to TRBJ2-7, with TRBD2 matching 7 bases. The CDR3 has 14 residues. The germline gives CDR1 SNHLY, CDR2 FYNNEI. Losses at the gene ends were 4 bases for V and 7 bases for J; bases not matched to a gene: 10. CDR3 bases: TGTGCCAGCAGTGGACCGGGGACTATCAGGGAGCAGTACTTC. This sequence encodes CASSGPGTIREQYF.

This clonotype has just a few counts. The rearrangement links TRBV7-9 to TRBJ2-5; 8 nucleotides agree with TRBD1. The CDR3 loop spans 14 amino acids. Germline lookup yields CDR1 SEHNR and CDR2 FQNEAQ (reference sequence). Trimming cost V 5 bases and J 4 bases; bases outside gene matches: 6. The CDR3 spells CASSPQGTGETQYF. The CDR3, as DNA: TGTGCCAGCAGCCCGCAGGGGACAGGAGAGACCCAGTACTTC.